Presented here are 11 T cell receptor beta chains from one specimen sequenced in a study of blood T cell repertoires in COVID-19. Sequencing used immunoSEQ multiplex PCR; TCRdb keeps in-frame clones, though not all of them. The sample records roughly 150,000 clones, roughly 80% being singletons. Sequenced sample: peripheral blood. All receptors derive from a man between 65 and 79 years old with acute or convalescent COVID-19.

The gene calls are TRBV2 and TRBJ2-1; 7 bases agree with TRBD2. Germline CDR1 is SNHLY and CDR2 is FYNNEI. The V segment lost 7 bases and the J segment 7 bases; nucleotides outside the gene matches: 13. The CDR3 has 15 residues. The CDR3 reads CASTWGEGRLNEQFF. The CDR3 nucleotides read TGTGCCAGCACGTGGGGGGAGGGCAGACTTAATGAGCAGTTCTTC. Combining the CDR3 with reference TRBV2 and TRBJ2-1 gives the whole variable domain EPEVTQTPSHQVTQMGQEVILRCVPISNHLYFYWYRQILGQKVEFLVSFYNNEISEKSEIFDDQFSVERPDGSNFTLKIRSTKLEDSAMYFCASTWGEGRLNEQFFGPGTRLTVL.

CDR3 sequence (DNA): TGTGCCAGCAGCCTTGACACTTATACGCAGTATTTT. Encoded protein: CASSLDTYTQYF. The chain links TRBV7-3 to TRBJ2-3, with no clear D. Per germline, CDR1 SGHTA and CDR2 FQGTGA. Trimming stripped 5 bases from V and 7 bases from J, with 10 bases between. The CDR3 loop spans 12 amino acids.

V and J are TRBV5-1 and TRBJ2-7; 10 positions agree with TRBD1. Losses at the gene ends were 4 bases for V and 3 bases for J; bases not matched to a gene: 7. The V gene's germline CDR1 is SGHRS and CDR2 YFSETQ. CDR3 length: 15 amino acids. The CDR3 spells CASSIGQGGIYEQYF. DNA of the CDR3: TGCGCCAGCAGCATAGGACAGGGGGGGATCTACGAGCAGTACTTC. Full variable domain (remainder filled in from reference TRBV5-1 and TRBJ2-7): KAGVTQTPRYLIKTRGQQVTLSCSPISGHRSVSWYQQTPGQGLQFLFEYFSETQRNKGNFPGRFSGRQFSNSRSEMNVSTLELGDSALYLCASSIGQGGIYEQYFGPGTRLTVT.

This clone has a count of ten or more. The chain employs TRBV30 and TRBJ2-4; D is uncertain. Germline V lookup: CDR1 GTSNPN, CDR2 SVGIG (reference sequence). The CDR3 runs to 11 residues. V was trimmed by 4 bases and J by 3 bases, leaving 4 bases between them. The CDR3 DNA reads TGTGCCTGGACTAGCAAAAACATTCAGTACTTC. It is translated as CAWTSKNIQYF. The whole variable domain, remainder taken from reference TRBV30 and TRBJ2-4, is SQTIHQWPATLVQPVGSPLSLECTVEGTSNPNLYWYRQAAGRGLQLLFYSVGIGQISSEVPQNLSASRPQDRQFILSSKKLLLSDSGFYLCAWTSKNIQYFGAGTRLSVL.

The CDR3 reads CASSLGAGQQEQAFF. The CDR3 DNA follows: TGTGCCAGCAGCTTGGGAGCGGGACAACAGGAGCAAGCTTTCTTT. The chain combines TRBV5-4 with TRBJ1-1; the D gene is possibly TRBD1 (6 bases). The ends were cut back, 0 bases at V and 9 bases at J, with 18 bases in the middle. CDR3 length: 15 residues. The germline CDR1 and CDR2 sequences are SGHNT and YYREEE (reference sequence).

The chain links TRBV9 to TRBJ2-4; perhaps TRBD2 as D (5 bases). This CDR3 has 15 amino acids. Germline lookup yields CDR1 SGDLS and CDR2 YYNGEE. Trimming removed 2 bases from V and 3 bases from J, with 12 bases in between. This CDR3 reads CASSVGTDYKNIQYF. Written as DNA, the CDR3 is TGTGCCAGCAGCGTCGGAACTGACTACAAAAACATTCAGTACTTC.

CDR3 amino acids: CASSYSEGATDTQYF. The CDR3 nucleotides read TGTGCCAGCAGCTACTCGGAGGGGGCAACAGATACGCAGTATTTT. The genes are TRBV11-3 and TRBJ2-3; TRBD1 might be the D (7 bases). V dropped 4 bases and J dropped 3 bases, with 14 bases sitting between them. The length of the CDR3 is 15 residues. Germline V gene lookup returns CDR1 SGHNT and CDR2 YENEEA. The full variable domain, in which reference TRBV11-3 and TRBJ2-3 provide the parts outside the CDR3, is EAGVVQSPRYKIIEKKQPVAFWCNPISGHNTLYWYLQNLGQGPELLIRYENEEAVDDSQLPKDRFSAERLKGVDSTLKIQPAELGDSAVYLCASSYSEGATDTQYFGPGTRLTVL.

The chain employs TRBV12-5 and TRBJ2-1, with D hard to call. Deletions cut 7 bases from V and 6 bases from J, with 19 bases between. The CDR3 is made up of 15 amino acids. Germline CDR1 is LGHNT and CDR2 is FRNRAP. The CDR3 region has the DNA TGTGCTAGTGCCCCTAGGCTACCTCATGGCAATGAGCAGTTCTTC. It translates to CASAPRLPHGNEQFF.

The chain employs TRBV7-2 and TRBJ2-2, with D perhaps TRBD2 (5 bases). The CDR3 is made up of 16 amino acids. Trimming took off 5 bases at V and 4 bases at J, with 17 bases between the two ends. Germline assignment: CDR1 SGHTA and CDR2 FQGNSA. The CDR3 coding sequence is TGTGCCAGCAGCGTGACAAGCAGCGGACCCACCGGGGAGCTGTTTTTT. Amino acid sequence: CASSVTSSGPTGELFF.

The genes are TRBV6-6 and TRBJ2-5, with D perhaps TRBD1 (5 bases). Trimming removed 4 bases from V and 5 bases from J, with 14 bases in between. Germline CDR1 reads MNHNY; CDR2 reads SVGAGI (reference sequence). This CDR3 comprises 14 residues. CDR3: CASSFPEKGETQYF. In nucleotides, the CDR3 is TGTGCCAGCAGTTTCCCGGAAAAGGGGGAGACCCAGTACTTC.

The chain recombines TRBV7-2 with TRBJ2-4; 15 bases are a match to TRBD2. Germline assignment: CDR1 SGHTA and CDR2 FQGNSA. CDR3 size: 18 residues. V was pared by 8 bases and J by 3 bases, with 11 bases of the junction left unmatched. The CDR3 DNA reads TGTGCCAGCTCCAGGACTAGCGGGAGGGCCGCAGACAAAAACATTCAGTACTTC. Its protein product is CASSRTSGRAADKNIQYF.